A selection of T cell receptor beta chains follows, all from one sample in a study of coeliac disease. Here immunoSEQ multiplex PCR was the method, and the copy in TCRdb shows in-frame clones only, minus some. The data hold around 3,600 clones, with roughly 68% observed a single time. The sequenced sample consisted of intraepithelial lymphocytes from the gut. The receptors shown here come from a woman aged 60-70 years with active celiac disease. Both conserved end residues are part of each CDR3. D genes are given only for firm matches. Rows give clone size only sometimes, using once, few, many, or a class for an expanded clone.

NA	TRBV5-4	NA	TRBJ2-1	TGTGCCAGCAGCTTGGCGAGATCCAATGAGCAGTTCTTC	CASSLARSNEQFF
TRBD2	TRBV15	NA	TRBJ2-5	TGTGCCACCAGCAGAGTTAGACTAGCACCGTACCAAGAGACCCAGTACTTC	CATSRVRLAPYQETQYF
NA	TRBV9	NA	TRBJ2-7	TGTGCCAGCAGCGTAGGCTCAGATTCCTACGAGCAGTACTTC	CASSVGSDSYEQYF
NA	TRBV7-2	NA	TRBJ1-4	TGTGCCAGCAGCCCGGGTCGCAATGAAAAACTGTTTTTT	CASSPGRNEKLFF
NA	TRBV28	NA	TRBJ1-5	TGTGCCAGCGGAGACAGGAGCAGTAGCAATCAGCCCCAGCATTTT	CASGDRSSSNQPQHF
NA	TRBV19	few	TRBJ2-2	TGTGCCAGTAGCCCCGCCGAGGAGACCGGGGAGCTGTTTTTT	CASSPAEETGELFF
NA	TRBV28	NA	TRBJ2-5	TGTGCCAGCAGACAGACCTGGGGCAGGAAAGAGACCCAGTACTTC	CASRQTWGRKETQYF
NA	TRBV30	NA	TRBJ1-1	TGTGCCTGGAGCATGAACACTGAAGCTTTCTTT	CAWSMNTEAFF
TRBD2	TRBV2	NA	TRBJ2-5	TGTGCCAGCCGACCGGGGCGGGGGGGTCTAGAGACCCAGTACTTC	CASRPGRGGLETQYF
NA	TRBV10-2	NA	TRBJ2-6	TGCGCCAGCATTTCCCCACAGGCTGGCTCTGGGGCCAACGTCCTGACTTTC	CASISPQAGSGANVLTF
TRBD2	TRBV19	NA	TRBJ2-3	TGTGCCAGTAGTACGCTAGCGGGGGCCACAGATACGCAGTATTTT	CASSTLAGATDTQYF
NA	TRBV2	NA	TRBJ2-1	TGTGCCAGCAGATCATCCAGGGGCGGTGGGAACAATGAGCAGTTCTTC	CASRSSRGGGNNEQFF
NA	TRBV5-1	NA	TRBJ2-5	TGCGCCAGCAGCTTGTTCGAAGAGACCCAGTACTTC	CASSLFEETQYF
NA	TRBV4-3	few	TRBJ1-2	TGCGCCAGCAGCCAAGGGCCCGCGCGGACTAACTATGGCTACACCTTC	CASSQGPARTNYGYTF
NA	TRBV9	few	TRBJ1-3	TGTGCCAGCAGCGTCGGACAGCCAGGAAACACCATATATTTT	CASSVGQPGNTIYF
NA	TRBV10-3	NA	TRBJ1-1	TGTGCCATCAGTAGCCGGGACAATGCTGAAGCTTTCTTT	CAISSRDNAEAFF
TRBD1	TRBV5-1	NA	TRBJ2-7	TGCGCCAGCAGCTTGGGGACAGGGCTCGCCTACGAGCAGTACTTC	CASSLGTGLAYEQYF
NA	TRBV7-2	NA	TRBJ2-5	TGTGCCAGCAGCTTAGTAGCAGGGGAGAGAGAGACCCAGTACTTC	CASSLVAGERETQYF
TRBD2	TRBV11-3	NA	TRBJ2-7	TGTGCCAGCAGCTATGGGGCGGGGGTCTACGAGCAGTACTTC	CASSYGAGVYEQYF
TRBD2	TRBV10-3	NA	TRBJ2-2	TGTGCCATCGGGGGCCGGCTAGCGGGAGCCAACACCGGGGAGCTGTTTTTT	CAIGGRLAGANTGELFF
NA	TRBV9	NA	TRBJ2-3	TGTGCCAGCACCCTCCATGGGACTAGCACAGATACGCAGTATTTT	CASTLHGTSTDTQYF
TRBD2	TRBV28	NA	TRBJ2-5	TGTGCCAGCATACTAGCGGGAGAGGAGACCCAGTACTTC	CASILAGEETQYF
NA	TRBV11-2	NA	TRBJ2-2	TGTGCCAGCAGCTTAGCGGGGAGGAACACCGGGGAGCTGTTTTTT	CASSLAGRNTGELFF
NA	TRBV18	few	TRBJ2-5	TGTGCCAGCTCACCTTCGGCGGAGAGCTGGGAGACCCAGTACTTC	CASSPSAESWETQYF